This TCR beta chain was retrieved from a study of multiple sclerosis patients with progressive multifocal leukoencephalopathy. General study results and limits: In most PML patients, TRB repertoires appeared less diverse by entropy.

Time point denoted: before natalizumab initiation. T0 blood was collected before the first natalizumab infusion. The germline gives CDR1 MNHEY, CDR2 SMNVEV (reference sequence). This CDR3 region has 15 residues. Trimming removed 6 bases from V and 6 bases from J, with 18 bases in between. Concerning this clone: As yet, its antigen is unknown.

This was a survey-level run. Spiked into each PCR were synthetic inline TR CDR3 controls of all V-J pairings. TCRdb's table, derived via immunoSEQ multiplex PCR, lists solely in-frame clones and lacks some. Of 25,000 to 35,000 clones in the sample, around 92% are singletons; the top ten hold around 1.8%. This chain uses TRBV27 with TRBJ2-1, with D maybe TRBD1 (6 bases). This clonotype originated in a man aged 25-45 years with multiple sclerosis. The sample was PBMCs. The DNA of the CDR3 is TGTGCCAGCAGACCAGCGACTCTGGACAGCAATGAGCAGTTCTTC. It yields the protein CASRPATLDSNEQFF.